This TCR beta chain comes out of a study of blood T cell repertoires in COVID-19. Profiled with immunoSEQ multiplex PCR; TCRdb holds only in-frame clones, not every one. The data contain 250,000 to 350,000 clones, approximately 89% of them singletons. In regard to this clone: Other DNA sequences within the sample encode an identical CDR3.

Germline lookup yields CDR1 SGDLS and CDR2 YYNGEE. This CDR3 has 14 residues. J was trimmed by 1 base and V by 2 bases; bases with no gene match: 1. Sequencing was performed on peripheral blood. The TCR was taken from a woman aged 25 to 39 who had recovered from COVID-19. The J gene is TRBJ1-1, the V gene TRBV9; 8 nucleotides align to TRBD1. The CDR3 nucleotides read TGTGCCAGCAGCGTGGGGACAGGGAACACTGAAGCTTTCTTT. Protein: CASSVGTGNTEAFF.